This T cell receptor beta chain is from a study of blood T cell repertoires in COVID-19. The V gene end was trimmed by 3 bases and the J gene end by 2 bases; junction bases not matched to a gene: 3. The CDR3 contains 14 residues. CDR1 is MNHEY, CDR2 SMNVEV, per germline (reference sequence). Clones were sequenced by immunoSEQ multiplex PCR, and TCRdb holds only the in-frame ones, with some missing. The data show approximately 220,000 clones, roughly 84% seen once. Input material: PBMCs or T cells enriched from blood (not recorded which). This TCR was recovered from a woman aged 40 to 50 who had recovered from COVID-19. This rearrangement joins TRBV27 to TRBJ1-1; 7 nucleotides match TRBD1. Here the CDR3 reads CASSLYRGNTEAFF. DNA of the CDR3: TGTGCCAGCAGTTTGTACAGGGGTAACACTGAAGCTTTCTTT.